The TCR beta chain described here comes from a study of metastatic and nonmetastatic thyroid tumors. For the study at large: A comparison of repertoires was made across blood and tumor or nodule tissue from malignant and benign thyroid patients.

Every patient was untreated before thyroid surgery. Source study methods: Building a distant-metastasis classifier for papillary thyroid cancer drew on CDR3 differences across clinicopathological groups. Using MiXCR, TCRdb reanalyzed the PCR reads. Clone size and V and J calls follow TCRdb, not the original study. The sample shows about 39,000 clones, approximately 20% of them seen only once. Findings and limits, study-wide: Reportedly, malignant thyroid tumors had significantly higher TCR beta diversity than benign nodules, in blood and tumor.

A word on this clone: Its antigen is unidentified.

The sequence came from a female donor with papillary thyroid cancer or a benign thyroid nodule (not recorded which). Some clones in this sample may be carry-over from other donors' samples. The specimen was blood.

In nucleotides, the CDR3 is TGTGCCAGCAGCGACAGGGGCGGCGGGTATCAGCCCCAGCATTTT. It yields the protein CASSDRGGGYQPQHF. V gene TRBV28 combines with J gene TRBJ1-5; TRBD1 aligns across 8 bases. The CDR3 sequence is 15 residues long. Trimming took 6 bases from V and 5 from J; bases not matched to a gene: 9. CDR1 MDHEN and CDR2 SYDVKM come from the germline V gene.